One and the same sample provided the 26 T cell receptor beta chains below, sequenced in a study of blood T cell repertoires in COVID-19. Method: immunoSEQ multiplex PCR; TCRdb's copy keeps in-frame clones and lacks some. This sample yields roughly 230,000 clones, of which about 86% are seen a single time; approximately 3.6% belongs to the top ten. Sequencing input: PBMCs or T cells enriched from blood (not recorded which). The receptors shown here come from a man aged 45 to 65 who had recovered from COVID-19.

The V and J genes are TRBV4-1 and TRBJ1-2, with unresolved D. V lost 1 base to trimming and J lost 4 bases, with 25 bases between them. CDR3 length equals 19 residues. CDR1 and CDR2 from the germline V gene are MGHRA and YSYEKL. The CDR3 spells CASSQALVTPPRRVYGYTF. CDR3 bases: TGCGCCAGCAGCCAAGCGTTAGTGACTCCACCTCGGCGCGTCTATGGCTACACCTTC.

This clone was seen a handful of times. This chain links TRBV9 with TRBJ2-2; 7 nucleotides line up with TRBD1. The germline CDR1 and CDR2 sequences are SGDLS and YYNGEE. This CDR3 has 16 amino acids. Trimming cost V 1 base and J 4 bases; bases outside gene matches: 7. The CDR3 bases are TGTGCCAGCAGCGTAACTCAGACAGGGTTCACCGGGGAGCTGTTTTTT. As protein: CASSVTQTGFTGELFF.

The chain couples TRBV12-5 to TRBJ2-1; 8 bases fit TRBD1. In germline, CDR1 is LGHNT, CDR2 FRNRAP. V lost 8 bases and J lost 2; bases outside the gene matches: 8. The CDR3 contains 15 residues. The CDR3 protein is CASFTGTGPYNEQFF. CDR3 DNA sequence: TGTGCTAGTTTTACCGGGACAGGCCCCTACAATGAGCAGTTCTTC.

This clone has just one count. This sequence joins TRBV6-1 and TRBJ2-2; tentative D call: TRBD2 (6 bases). V was trimmed by 2 bases and J by 7 bases, leaving 14 bases between them. The CDR3 totals 15 residues. Germline CDR1 is MNHNS and CDR2 is SASEGT. CDR3 amino acids: CASSERRREVGELFF. The DNA for the CDR3 is TGTGCCAGCAGTGAACGGCGAAGGGAGGTCGGGGAGCTGTTTTTT.

The CDR3 region is CAISEDRGNYGYTF. The CDR3 DNA follows: TGTGCCATCAGTGAGGACAGGGGGAACTATGGCTACACCTTC. The V call is TRBV10-3, the J call TRBJ1-2, with 9 positions matching TRBD1. V dropped 2 bases and J dropped 2; count of bases not matched to a gene: 0. CDR1 and CDR2 (germline): ENHRY, SYGVKD. The CDR3 covers 14 residues.

The rearrangement links TRBV4-2 to TRBJ2-1, with a tentative D call TRBD2 (5 bases). V was cut by 6 bases and J by 6 bases, with 18 bases left in between. CDR1 is LGHNA and CDR2 is YNFKEQ in the germline V gene. There are 15 residues in the CDR3. The CDR3 DNA reads as TGTGCCAGCAGTTCGTTAGCGTCATCCGCCAATGAGCAGTTCTTC. This codes for CASSSLASSANEQFF.

The genes are TRBV5-8 and TRBJ1-5; 10 bases agree with TRBD1. From germline, CDR1 is SGHTS and CDR2 YDEGEE. The length of the CDR3 is 14 residues. The V and J ends lost 4 bases and 4 bases, in that order; junction bases with no gene match: 2. CDR3 in amino acids: CASSTGQGNQPQHF. DNA of the CDR3: TGTGCCAGCAGCACGGGACAGGGGAATCAGCCCCAGCATTTT.

The chain's CDR3 is CASSPDRNTGELFF. The CDR3 DNA sequence: TGTGCCAGCAGCCCCGACAGGAACACCGGGGAGCTGTTTTTT. The chain combines TRBV11-3 with TRBJ2-2; tentatively, D is TRBD1 (5 bases). The germline CDR1 and CDR2 sequences are SGHNT and YENEEA. V lost 5 bases, J lost 1 base, and 8 bases lay in between. The CDR3 runs to 14 residues.

The J gene is TRBJ2-7, the V gene TRBV19, with D possibly being TRBD2 (6 bases). CDR3 length: 16 residues. Germline V gives CDR1 LNHDA, CDR2 SQIVND (reference sequence). Trimming shortened V by 5 bases and J by 3 bases, and 20 bases separated the two germline ends. The CDR3 bases are TGTGCCAGTAGTCGCGTTGGGGGGTCAGTTTTCTACGAGCAGTACTTC. Translated, it gives CASSRVGGSVFYEQYF.

The chain joins TRBV12-3 or TRBV12-4 to TRBJ1-1; D not resolved. The CDR3 totals 13 residues. The V end lost 3 bases, the J end lost 1 base, and 6 bases lay between the germline ends. CDR3 nucleotides: TGTGCCAGCAGTTTCATTTCGAACACTGAAGCTTTCTTT. It specifies CASSFISNTEAFF.

The chain employs TRBV7-6 and TRBJ2-2; no clear D. V was cut by 2 bases and J by 0 bases, with 13 bases left in between. Germline V CDR1 and CDR2: SGHVS, FNYEAQ. The CDR3 is 17 residues long. The DNA for the CDR3 is TGTGCCAGCAGCTTATCGGTTGCGCTCGCGAACACCGGGGAGCTGTTTTTT. This gives the protein CASSLSVALANTGELFF.

The rearrangement joins TRBV6-5 to TRBJ1-1; TRBD1 matches 7 bases. Germline values: CDR1 MNHEY, CDR2 SVGAGI. Unmatched junction bases numbered 10, after V lost 5 bases and J lost 4 bases. The CDR3 is 15 amino acids. The CDR3 DNA is TGTGCCAGCAGTAAGAGACAGGGATTTGGCACTGAAGCTTTCTTT. Amino acid sequence: CASSKRQGFGTEAFF.

The chain recombines TRBV10-2 with TRBJ2-7; D is possibly TRBD1 (6 bases). The CDR3 has 16 residues. CDR1 and CDR2 from the germline V gene are WSHSY and SAAADI. Trimming left V 4 bases short and J 0 bases short, with 16 bases between. CDR3 coding DNA: TGCGCCAGCAGTGCACAGGTGACAGGACGCTCCTACGAGCAGTACTTC. This codes for CASSAQVTGRSYEQYF.

CDR3 in amino acids: CASSLGGGETQYF. The CDR3 DNA is TGTGCCAGCAGCTTAGGGGGCGGGGAAACGCAGTATTTT. The chain joins TRBV7-2 to TRBJ2-3; D is perhaps TRBD2 (6 bases). CDR1 and CDR2 (germline): SGHTA, FQGNSA. Trimming cost V 1 base and J 9 bases, with 11 bases left between them. The CDR3 covers 13 residues.

This chain uses TRBV2 with TRBJ1-2; 10 bases map to TRBD1. The germline V gene has CDR1 SNHLY and CDR2 FYNNEI. This CDR3 is built from 14 residues. V dropped 5 bases and J dropped 3; count of bases not matched to a gene: 3. The CDR3 nucleotides are TGTGCCAGCAGTCCCGGGACAGGGGACTATGGCTACACCTTC. Protein sequence: CASSPGTGDYGYTF.

This clone came up once. V usage is TRBV7-2 and J usage is TRBJ2-5; possible D gene TRBD2, 6 bases. Trimming took 1 base from V and 5 from J, leaving 17 bases between them. CDR3 length: 16 residues. Germline-derived CDR1 and CDR2 are SGHTA and FQGNSA. CDR3 in DNA: TGTGCCAGCAGCTTAGGGGCCGGGAGAGGCGGGGAGACCCAGTACTTC. It codes for CASSLGAGRGGETQYF.

The chain combines TRBV12-2 with TRBJ2-7; the table gives TRBD1 as D, unverified against the DNA. TRBV12-2 represents a pseudogene. The CDR3 is 17 amino acids. CDR3 coding DNA: TGTGCAAGTCGCCCTCCGGGACAGGGCATCAGCTCCTACGAGCAGTACTTC. Residues: CASRPPGQGISSYEQYF.

The V and J genes are TRBV10-3 and TRBJ2-1, with D possibly being TRBD2 (5 bases). Germline-derived CDR1 and CDR2 are ENHRY and SYGVKD. This CDR3 is built from 17 residues. The V and J ends lost 2 bases and 4 bases respectively, with 18 bases between them. The CDR3 coding sequence is TGTGCCATCAGTGAGGGGAAAGGACTGCAGGTGTACAATGAGCAGTTCTTC. This sequence encodes CAISEGKGLQVYNEQFF.

This clone occurred a few times. The rearrangement uses TRBV5-1 and TRBJ1-3, with 7 bases identical to TRBD1. Trimming cost V 7 bases and J 0 bases; bases outside gene matches: 4. The CDR3 is made up of 14 amino acids. From germline, CDR1 is SGHRS and CDR2 YFSETQ. The CDR3 region is CASGQDLSGNTIYF. The CDR3 coding sequence is TGCGCCAGCGGACAGGACCTCTCTGGAAACACCATATATTTT.

This clone was picked up one time. V gene TRBV7-3 combines with J gene TRBJ2-3; 13 nucleotides match TRBD2. The CDR3 sequence is 17 residues long. V was pared by 3 bases and J by 5 bases, with 8 bases of the junction left unmatched. Germline CDR1 SGHTA, CDR2 FQGTGA. CDR3 sequence: CASSFLTSGGREDTQYF. The CDR3 DNA reads TGTGCCAGCAGCTTCCTGACTAGCGGGGGGCGGGAAGATACGCAGTATTTT.

The V call is TRBV10-1, the J call TRBJ1-3; the D gene is possibly TRBD1 (5 bases). Trimming removed 3 bases from V and 5 bases from J, with 11 bases in between. Germline CDR1 is WNHNN and CDR2 is SYGVQD (reference sequence). The CDR3 length is 14 residues. The CDR3, as DNA: TGCGCCAGCAGTGAAGGAAGGGGAAGAAACACCATATATTTT. Translation gives CASSEGRGRNTIYF.

This rearrangement joins TRBV7-8 to TRBJ1-4; unclear D gene. Germline V CDR1 and CDR2: SGHVS, FQNEAQ. V gave up 1 base and J gave up 13 bases, with 13 bases separating them. The CDR3 consists of 13 residues. CDR3 DNA: TGTGCCAGCAGCTTAGAGATCCACGGGAGACTGTTTTTT. This encodes CASSLEIHGRLFF.

V gene TRBV7-3 combines with J gene TRBJ2-1, with D perhaps TRBD2 (5 bases). The CDR3 is 17 residues long. The germline V gene encodes CDR1 SGHTA and CDR2 FQGTGA. V was shortened by 1 base and J by 4 bases, with 17 bases between the two germline ends. The CDR3 DNA reads as TGTGCCAGCAGCTTAATACCTCAGCGGACCTTATACAATGAGCAGTTCTTC. Encoded protein: CASSLIPQRTLYNEQFF.

The chain joins TRBV4-2 to TRBJ1-6; D might be TRBD1 (5 bases). V lost 1 base and J lost 10, with 11 bases in between. The CDR3 sequence is 14 residues long. CDR1 is LGHNA and CDR2 is YNFKEQ in the germline V gene. CDR3 amino acids: CASSQGGDGSPLHF. The CDR3 DNA follows: TGTGCCAGCAGCCAAGGGGGGGATGGATCACCCCTCCACTTT.

V is TRBV27 and J is TRBJ2-2; 9 bases are a match to TRBD2. The CDR3 is made up of 16 amino acids. Germline V CDR1 and CDR2: MNHEY, SMNVEV (reference sequence). V shed 1 base, J shed 4 bases, and the junction held 4 bases outside the gene matches. CDR3 amino acids: CASSLFQTSGTGELFF. CDR3 coding DNA: TGTGCCAGCAGTTTATTTCAGACTAGCGGCACCGGGGAGCTGTTTTTT.

The CDR3 reads CASSQSWGAYEQYF. The CDR3 DNA reads TGTGCCAGCAGCCAATCCTGGGGAGCCTACGAGCAGTACTTC. This chain links TRBV16 with TRBJ2-7; the D gene is possibly TRBD2 (5 bases). Germline V gives CDR1 KGHSY, CDR2 FQNENV. V was pared by 0 bases and J by 2 bases, with 8 bases between. The CDR3 runs to 14 residues.